The 3 T cell receptor beta chains below all came from one sample that was sequenced in a study of beta chain features in type 1 diabetes listed by TCRdb under 2018. The library relied on the immunoSEQ multiplex PCR assay. The entire isolated RNA was reverse transcribed using the High Capacity cDNA Reverse Transcription Kit, and thus expressed TCRB transcripts were sequenced. TCRdb took this table from immuneACCESS and kept in-frame rearrangements with V and J called. Such tables lack part of the clones; where checked against another copy, unresolved V genes explain under half of the gap, and the rest is unexplained. The sample table holds 200,000 to 250,000 clones, of which around 68% were seen once. The ten top clones hold around 0.05% of the sample. Sequenced material: naive CD4+ T cells from blood. The cell subset or site label, as the study defines it: true naive CD4+ T cells. These receptors all come from a man aged 25 to 40 in good health.

The J gene is TRBJ2-4, the V gene TRBV6-1; D gene unclear. CDR1 and CDR2 (germline): MNHNS, SASEGT. V dropped 4 bases and J dropped 1 base, with 11 bases sitting between them. This CDR3 region has 15 residues. In DNA form, the CDR3 reads TGTGCCAGCAGTGGCTACCAGTGGGCCAAAAACATTCAGTACTTC. Translated: CASSGYQWAKNIQYF.

V and J are TRBV30 and TRBJ2-1; 15 bases agree with TRBD2. The CDR3 is 18 amino acids. The germline CDR1 and CDR2 sequences are GTSNPN and SVGIG (reference sequence). V shed 3 bases, J shed 6 bases, and the junction held 12 bases outside the gene matches. CDR3 DNA sequence: TGTGCCTGGAGAACCGGGACTAGCGGGAGGACTTTTGCCAATGAGCAGTTCTTC. Protein sequence: CAWRTGTSGRTFANEQFF. The whole variable domain, filled in from reference TRBV30 and TRBJ2-1, reads SQTIHQWPATLVQPVGSPLSLECTVEGTSNPNLYWYRQAAGRGLQLLFYSVGIGQISSEVPQNLSASRPQDRQFILSSKKLLLSDSGFYLCAWRTGTSGRTFANEQFFGPGTRLTVL.

This clone was counted only a few times. This rearrangement joins TRBV30 to TRBJ2-4; D possibly corresponds to TRBD1 (6 bases). CDR1 and CDR2 (germline): GTSNPN, SVGIG (reference sequence). The CDR3 runs 12 residues. Trimming shortened V by 5 bases and J by 5 bases, and 10 bases separated the two germline ends. In nucleotides, the CDR3 is TGTGCCTGGGACAGGTACGAAAACATTCAGTACTTC. Translating it yields CAWDRYENIQYF. The entire variable domain, with the rest obtained from reference TRBV30 and TRBJ2-4, is as follows: SQTIHQWPATLVQPVGSPLSLECTVEGTSNPNLYWYRQAAGRGLQLLFYSVGIGQISSEVPQNLSASRPQDRQFILSSKKLLLSDSGFYLCAWDRYENIQYFGAGTRLSVL.